The 28 T cell receptor beta chains below were found in one sample sequenced in a study of human CD8 memory T cell subsets. Sequencing libraries of TCR beta were made by UMI-labeled 5' RACE. TCRdb derives one entry per CDR3 protein from the 5' RACE reads, leaving out DNA. Recorded for this sample: about 10,000 distinct CDR3 sequences. Sequences were obtained from CD8+ T cells from PBMCs. These receptors all stem from a human donor in good health.

This chain connects TRBV19 to TRBJ1-2; absent DNA, TCRdb's TRBD1 call cannot be checked. The CDR3 has 14 residues. From germline, CDR1 is LNHDA and CDR2 SQIVND (reference sequence). This CDR3 reads CASSIPGGAGGYTF.

The chain has TRBV5-6 and TRBJ2-1. Per germline, CDR1 SGHDT and CDR2 YYEEEE. The CDR3 runs to 13 residues. The CDR3 is CASSLELYNEQFF.

By frequency, this clonotype registers medium-sized (0.01 to 0.1%). This chain joins TRBV28 and TRBJ1-5; TCRdb indicates TRBD1, and absent DNA this call remains unverified. The CDR3 extends over 16 amino acids. Germline CDR1 reads MDHEN; CDR2 reads SYDVKM. Here the CDR3 reads CASSPPGTDNNQPQHF.

This clonotype is classed as medium-sized by frequency. V and J are TRBV20-1 and TRBJ2-1. Germline values: CDR1 DFQATT, CDR2 SNEGSKA (reference sequence). CDR3 size: 12 residues. The CDR3 here is CSARTLYNEQFF.

The chain links TRBV12-3 or TRBV12-4 to TRBJ2-4; TCRdb lists TRBD2, though no DNA is available to test this call. CDR3 length equals 15 residues. The CDR3 spells CASSLVGGPGDIQYF.

This chain joins TRBV7-9 and TRBJ1-6; TCRdb's assignment of TRBD1 cannot be checked, as there is no DNA. The V gene's germline CDR1 is SEHNR and CDR2 FQNEAQ (reference sequence). The CDR3 sequence is 15 residues long. Here the CDR3 reads CASSQHRVGASPLHF.

J is TRBJ1-2 and V is TRBV5-4. CDR3 length equals 11 residues. Per the germline V gene, CDR1 is SGHNT and CDR2 is YYREEE (reference sequence). This chain's CDR3 is CASSFVGGYTF.

The J gene is TRBJ2-1, the V gene TRBV20-1; as DNA is missing, the TRBD2 call by TCRdb cannot be tested. Germline CDR1 and CDR2: DFQATT and SNEGSKA (reference sequence). The CDR3 has 17 residues. The CDR3 spells CSARDLGLAGKGNEQFF.

This clonotype counts as medium-sized by frequency. The CDR3 protein is CASSPPGNTEAFF. The chain recombines TRBV7-9 with TRBJ1-1. The CDR3 length is 13 residues. In germline, CDR1 is SEHNR, CDR2 FQNEAQ (reference sequence). The whole variable domain, remainder taken from reference TRBV7-9 and TRBJ1-1, is DTGVSQNPRHKITKRGQNVTFRCDPISEHNRLYWYRQTLGQGPEFLTYFQNEAQLEKSRLLSDRFSAERPKGSFSTLEIQRTEQGDSAMYLCASSPPGNTEAFFGQGTRLTVV.

V is TRBV4-2 and J is TRBJ1-4. Germline lookup yields CDR1 LGHNA and CDR2 YNFKEQ. The CDR3 is 16 residues long. This CDR3 reads CASSQLIGDVNEKLFF.

The chain is built from TRBV6-6 and TRBJ2-3; TCRdb selects TRBD1, and the lack of DNA leaves this call unchecked. This CDR3 spans 15 amino acids. Germline CDR1 MNHNY, CDR2 SVGAGI (reference sequence). The CDR3 region is CASGGQGDGTDTQYF.

According to its frequency, this clonotype is medium-sized. This chain links TRBV12-3 or TRBV12-4 with TRBJ2-2; the D call of TRBD1 rests on TCRdb alone, since no DNA is present to check it. The CDR3 is 15 amino acids. Here the CDR3 reads CARLGQGENTGELFF.

V gene TRBV9 combines with J gene TRBJ1-5. The CDR3 totals 15 residues. Germline loops: CDR1 SGDLS, CDR2 YYNGEE. This chain's CDR3 is CASSVDGRINQPQHF. The whole variable domain, remainder taken from reference TRBV9 and TRBJ1-5, is DSGVTQTPKHLITATGQRVTLRCSPRSGDLSVYWYQQSLDQGLQFLIQYYNGEERAKGNILERFSAQQFPDLHSELNLSSLELGDSALYFCASSVDGRINQPQHFGDGTRLSIL.

The CDR3 loop is CASSAPGQQETQYF. The chain couples TRBV25-1 to TRBJ2-5; there is no DNA to check the TCRdb D call of TRBD1. The V gene's germline CDR1 is MGHDK and CDR2 SYGVNS. The CDR3 sequence is 14 residues long.

This chain's CDR3 is CAILRPGASNTGELFF. This sequence joins TRBV10-3 and TRBJ2-2; the TRBD1 assignment by TCRdb is unverifiable without DNA. CDR3 length equals 16 residues. Germline CDR1 and CDR2: ENHRY and SYGVKD.

The chain joins TRBV27 to TRBJ2-3; without DNA, the TCRdb call of TRBD1 cannot be checked. CDR1 is MNHEY and CDR2 is SMNVEV in the germline V gene (reference sequence). The CDR3 has 15 amino acids. The CDR3: CASRPREYPTDTQYF.

In terms of frequency, this clonotype is medium-sized. J is TRBJ2-2 and V is TRBV12-3 or TRBV12-4; the TRBD1 assignment by TCRdb is unverifiable without DNA. This CDR3 spans 16 amino acids. The CDR3 is CASSDRRGENTGELFF.

This clonotype is deemed medium-sized by its frequency. The rearrangement uses TRBV20-1 and TRBJ1-4. The CDR3 is 17 residues long. Per germline, CDR1 DFQATT and CDR2 SNEGSKA (reference sequence). The CDR3 is CSASTRGFGDPNEKLFF.

The CDR3 spells CASRQAGELFF. V usage is TRBV19 and J usage is TRBJ2-2. The germline gives CDR1 LNHDA, CDR2 SQIVND (reference sequence). This CDR3 has 11 residues.

This clonotype is medium-sized by frequency. V and J are TRBV24-1 and TRBJ2-5. The germline V gene encodes CDR1 KGHDR and CDR2 SFDVKD. The CDR3 is made up of 13 amino acids. This CDR3 reads CATSEDGRETQYF.

Measured by frequency, this clonotype is medium-sized. The chain combines TRBV7-2 with TRBJ2-1; TCRdb's D call of TRBD2 is untestable without DNA. Germline CDR1 reads SGHTA; CDR2 reads FQGNSA. The CDR3 runs to 15 residues. The CDR3 loop is CASSLQLVPYNEQFF.

The rearrangement joins TRBV4-1 to TRBJ2-5; no DNA is available, so the TRBD1 call from TCRdb remains unchecked. The CDR3 extends over 14 amino acids. The V gene's germline CDR1 is MGHRA and CDR2 YSYEKL. CDR3 sequence reads: CASSPEQDQETQYF.

CDR3 in amino acids: CASSLTGITYQETQYF. The V and J genes are TRBV5-1 and TRBJ2-5; TCRdb picks TRBD1, but there is no DNA to check that call. Germline lookup yields CDR1 SGHRS and CDR2 YFSETQ. The CDR3 runs to 16 residues.

This clonotype counts as large by frequency. The chain couples TRBV7-9 to TRBJ1-4; the TCRdb call, TRBD1, lacks DNA for checking. There are 18 residues in the CDR3. Germline loops: CDR1 SEHNR, CDR2 FQNEAQ (reference sequence). The chain's CDR3 is CASSLPPGRQGNNEKLFF.

This chain links TRBV19 with TRBJ1-1. The CDR3 has 13 amino acids. Germline V gene lookup returns CDR1 LNHDA and CDR2 SQIVND (reference sequence). CDR3 in amino acids: CASSIMRNTEAFF.

The chain joins TRBV9 to TRBJ2-1; TCRdb returns TRBD2, unconfirmable since there is no DNA. The CDR3 extends over 15 amino acids. Germline V gene lookup returns CDR1 SGDLS and CDR2 YYNGEE. CDR3 in amino acids: CASSEEGRLDNEQFF.

The chain couples TRBV10-3 to TRBJ2-7; TCRdb lists TRBD1, though no DNA is available to test this call. In germline, CDR1 is ENHRY, CDR2 SYGVKD. The CDR3 covers 12 residues. This CDR3 is CAISEGGPEQYF.

The J gene is TRBJ2-7, the V gene TRBV28; TCRdb selects TRBD2, and the lack of DNA leaves this call unchecked. The CDR3 is made up of 14 amino acids. Germline CDR1 MDHEN, CDR2 SYDVKM. CDR3 in amino acids: CASTLFGGSYEQYF.